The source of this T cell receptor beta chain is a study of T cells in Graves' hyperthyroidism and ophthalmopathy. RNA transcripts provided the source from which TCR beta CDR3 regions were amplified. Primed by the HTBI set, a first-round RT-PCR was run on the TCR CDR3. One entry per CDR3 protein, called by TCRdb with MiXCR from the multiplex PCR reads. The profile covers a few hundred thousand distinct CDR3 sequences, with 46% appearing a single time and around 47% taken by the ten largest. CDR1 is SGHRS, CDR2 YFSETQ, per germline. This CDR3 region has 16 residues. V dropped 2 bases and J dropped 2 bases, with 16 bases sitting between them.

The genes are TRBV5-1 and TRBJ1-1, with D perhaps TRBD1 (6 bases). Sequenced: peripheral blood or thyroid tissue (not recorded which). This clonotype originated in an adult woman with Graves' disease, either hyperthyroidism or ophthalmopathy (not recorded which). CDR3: CASSFGGGGGNTEAFF. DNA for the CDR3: TGCGCCAGCAGCTTTGGTGGGGGAGGGGGAAACACTGAAGCTTTCTTT.